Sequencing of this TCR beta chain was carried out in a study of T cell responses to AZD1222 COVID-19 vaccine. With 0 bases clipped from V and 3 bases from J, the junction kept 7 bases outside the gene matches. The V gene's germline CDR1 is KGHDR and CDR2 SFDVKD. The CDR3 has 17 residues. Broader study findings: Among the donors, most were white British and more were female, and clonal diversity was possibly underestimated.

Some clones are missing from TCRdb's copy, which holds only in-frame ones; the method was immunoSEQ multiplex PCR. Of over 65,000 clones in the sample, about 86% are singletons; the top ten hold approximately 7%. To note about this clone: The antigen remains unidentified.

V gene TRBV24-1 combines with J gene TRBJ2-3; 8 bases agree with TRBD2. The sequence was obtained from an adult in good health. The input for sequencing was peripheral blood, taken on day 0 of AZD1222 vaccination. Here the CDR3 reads CATSDLSTSGKTDTQYF. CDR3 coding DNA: TGTGCCACCAGTGATTTGAGCACTAGCGGAAAGACAGATACGCAGTATTTT.